This TCR beta chain comes out of a study of spatial heterogeneity in lung cancer. Study conclusions and caveats: Follow-up blood showed ubiquitous expanded tumor TCRs less than blood at resection did.

Documented time point: sample taken at primary tumor resection. Whole RNA obtained from tumor, nontumor lung or frozen PBMC underwent sequencing without sorting. Note on this clonotype: Antigen: not known. A library prepared for alpha chains yielded this beta chain as an off-target read; its size is of little meaning.

TCRdb itself ran the 5' RACE reads through MiXCR, one entry per CDR3 protein. The table includes over 7,500 distinct CDR3 sequences, about 8.6% detected once. There are 16 residues in the CDR3. Germline CDR1 SGHNT, CDR2 YYREEE (reference sequence). The V and J ends lost 0 bases and 4 bases, in that order; junction bases with no gene match: 4. The material was PBMCs, obtained at surgery. This clonotype was sampled from a male donor with early-stage non-small cell lung cancer. The rearrangement joins TRBV5-4 to TRBJ2-2, with TRBD1 identical over 9 bases. The CDR3 loop is CASSLDRGPPTGELFF. The DNA for the CDR3 is TGTGCCAGCAGCTTGGACAGGGGGCCCCCCACCGGGGAGCTGTTTTTT.